The next 6 T cell receptor beta chains were all read from a single sample in a study of cytomegalovirus exposure and HLA in healthy donors. PCR primers comprised 60 Vbeta and 13 Jbeta primers. Data came from immunoSEQ multiplex PCR; TCRdb stores just in-frame clones and leaves some out. Of fewer than 110,000 clones listed, over 75% are singletons. The sample taken for sequencing was PBMCs. These receptor sequences come from a man aged 25-45 years in good health and CMV-seronegative.

The chain has TRBV25-1 and TRBJ2-2, with TRBD2 identical over 7 bases. Germline CDR1 MGHDK, CDR2 SYGVNS. The CDR3 covers 14 residues. Losses at the gene ends were 1 base for V and 4 bases for J; bases not matched to a gene: 0. CDR3: CASSEWGGTGELFF. In DNA, the CDR3 is TGTGCCAGCAGTGAATGGGGGGGCACCGGGGAGCTGTTTTTT.

This chain uses TRBV2 with TRBJ2-7; no reliable D call. The CDR3 spans 16 residues. Germline CDR1 SNHLY, CDR2 FYNNEI. The V end was cut by 6 bases, the J end by 2 bases, with 20 bases between. For the CDR3, the DNA is TGTGCCAGCAGGCCCCCGGGTCAGCCAACTGCCTACGAGCAGTACTTC. It is translated as CASRPPGQPTAYEQYF.

The rearrangement uses TRBV7-9 and TRBJ2-1, with a tentative D call TRBD1 (6 bases). V shed 3 bases and J shed 4 bases, with 7 bases lying between them. This CDR3 contains 13 residues. Germline CDR1 and CDR2: SEHNR and FQNEAQ (reference sequence). CDR3 in amino acids: CASSFGQYNEQFF. Written as DNA, the CDR3 is TGTGCCAGCAGCTTTGGACAGTACAATGAGCAGTTCTTC.

The gene calls are TRBV28 and TRBJ2-7; weak D call: TRBD2 (5 bases). V was trimmed by 6 bases and J by 7 bases, leaving 13 bases between them. Germline assignment: CDR1 MDHEN and CDR2 SYDVKM. The CDR3 has 12 amino acids. CDR3 nucleotide sequence: TGTGCCAGCAGCCAGAGTCCGGGGGAGCAGTACTTC. The encoded protein is CASSQSPGEQYF.

The rearrangement joins TRBV4-1 to TRBJ2-7; a weak D match, TRBD2 (6 bases). CDR3 length equals 15 residues. From germline, CDR1 is MGHRA and CDR2 YSYEKL. Between the trimmed V and J ends, which lost 0 bases and 0 bases, there was a span of 9 bases. The CDR3 DNA reads TGCGCCAGCAGCCAAGAACTAGCTCTCTCCTACGAGCAGTACTTC. Its translation is CASSQELALSYEQYF.

This rearrangement joins TRBV11-2 to TRBJ2-2; 8 bases match TRBD2. CDR3 length equals 15 residues. Looked up from germline, CDR1 is SGHAT and CDR2 is FQNNGV. With 2 bases clipped from V and 6 bases from J, the junction kept 5 bases outside the gene matches. The CDR3 DNA sequence: TGTGCCAGCAGCTTACAATGGGGACTAGCCGGGGAGCTGTTTTTT. Its translation is CASSLQWGLAGELFF.